Reported below is one T cell receptor beta chain. Its target is not known. These data originate in a study of OX40 agonist ivuxolimab in advanced cancers. Study context: The mean age was roughly 60 years, ranging from 23 to 79, with around four fifths of participants male.

Profiling relied on immunoSEQ multiplex PCR, and the TCRdb table lists in-frame clones only, not all of them. This table has about 70,000 clones, roughly nine tenths appearing once. CDR1 is LNHDA and CDR2 is SQIVND in the germline V gene (reference sequence). The CDR3 is made up of 14 amino acids. Trimming cost V 5 bases and J 5 bases; bases outside gene matches: 2. Findings and limits, study-wide: Some patients who did not respond also had low normalized T-cell clonal expansion. Compared with others, partial responders at 0.1-3.0 mg/kg displayed clonal expansion among the lowest. Clonal expansion was seen in CD4+ and CD8+ blood T cells by week 6 at 0.1 to 3.0 mg/kg.

Specimen: CD4+ or CD8+ T cells sorted from blood, collected in a trial of the OX40 agonist ivuxolimab. The rearrangement links TRBV19 to TRBJ1-6, with TRBD1 matching 8 bases. The sequence derives from an adult with an advanced solid tumor such as melanoma, head and neck, liver or kidney cancer. Here the CDR3 DNA reads TGTGCCAGTAGTTGGACAGGGAATAATTCACCCCTCCACTTT. Protein sequence: CASSWTGNNSPLHF.